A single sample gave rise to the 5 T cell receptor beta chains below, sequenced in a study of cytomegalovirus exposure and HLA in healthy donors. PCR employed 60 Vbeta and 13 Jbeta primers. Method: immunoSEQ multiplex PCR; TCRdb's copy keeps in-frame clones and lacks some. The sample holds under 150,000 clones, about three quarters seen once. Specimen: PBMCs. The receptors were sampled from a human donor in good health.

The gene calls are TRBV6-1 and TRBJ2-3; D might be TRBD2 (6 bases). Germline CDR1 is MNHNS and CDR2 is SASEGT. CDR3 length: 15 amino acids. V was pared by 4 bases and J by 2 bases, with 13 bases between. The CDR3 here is CASSGRDSLTDTQYF. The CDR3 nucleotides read TGTGCCAGCAGTGGCCGGGACTCCCTCACAGATACGCAGTATTTT.

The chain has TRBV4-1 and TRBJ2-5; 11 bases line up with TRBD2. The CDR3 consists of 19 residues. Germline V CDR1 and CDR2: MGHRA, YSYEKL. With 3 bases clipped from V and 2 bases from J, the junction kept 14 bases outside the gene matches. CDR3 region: CASSQFGTSGGDRQETQYF. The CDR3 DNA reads TGCGCCAGCAGCCAGTTTGGTACTAGCGGGGGAGACCGACAAGAGACCCAGTACTTC.

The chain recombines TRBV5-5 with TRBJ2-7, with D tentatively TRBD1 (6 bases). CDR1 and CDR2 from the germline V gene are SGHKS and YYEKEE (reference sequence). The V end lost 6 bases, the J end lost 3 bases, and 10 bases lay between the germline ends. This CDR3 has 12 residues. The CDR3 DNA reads TGTGCCAGCACCTTAGGGGGCTACGAGCAGTACTTC. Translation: CASTLGGYEQYF.

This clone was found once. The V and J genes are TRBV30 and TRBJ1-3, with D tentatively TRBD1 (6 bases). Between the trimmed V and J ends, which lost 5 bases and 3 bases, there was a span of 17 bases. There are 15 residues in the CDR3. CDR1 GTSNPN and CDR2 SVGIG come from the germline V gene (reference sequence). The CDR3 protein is CAWAGTQKFGNTIYF. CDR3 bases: TGTGCCTGGGCCGGGACACAAAAGTTTGGAAACACCATATATTTT.

The CDR3: CASQRVERQYF. DNA of the CDR3: TGTGCCAGCCAACGGGTGGAACGGCAGTACTTC. The chain links TRBV11-2 to TRBJ2-7; D is uncertain. V lost 8 bases and J lost 9, with 14 bases in between. CDR1 SGHAT and CDR2 FQNNGV come from the germline V gene. The CDR3 extends over 11 amino acids.